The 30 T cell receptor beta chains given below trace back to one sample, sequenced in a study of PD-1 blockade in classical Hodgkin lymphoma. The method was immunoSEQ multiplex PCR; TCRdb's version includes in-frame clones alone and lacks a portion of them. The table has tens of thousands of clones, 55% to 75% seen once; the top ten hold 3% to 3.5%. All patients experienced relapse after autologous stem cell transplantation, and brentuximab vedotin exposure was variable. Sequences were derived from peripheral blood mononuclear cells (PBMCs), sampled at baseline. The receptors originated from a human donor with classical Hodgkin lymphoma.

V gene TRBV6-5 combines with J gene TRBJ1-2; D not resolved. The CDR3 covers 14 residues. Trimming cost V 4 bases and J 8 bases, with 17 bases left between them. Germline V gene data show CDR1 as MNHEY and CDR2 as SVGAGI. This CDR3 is CASSSHGRVGGYTF. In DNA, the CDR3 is TGTGCCAGCAGTTCCCACGGTAGGGTGGGAGGCTACACCTTC.

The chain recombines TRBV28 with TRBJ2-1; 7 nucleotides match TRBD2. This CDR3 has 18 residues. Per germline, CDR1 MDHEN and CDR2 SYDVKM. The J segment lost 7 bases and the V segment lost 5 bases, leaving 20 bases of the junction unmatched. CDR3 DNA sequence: TGTGCCAGCAGTCTCATTGATTGGGGGAGGGCCTCTCAAAATGAGCAGTTCTTC. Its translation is CASSLIDWGRASQNEQFF.

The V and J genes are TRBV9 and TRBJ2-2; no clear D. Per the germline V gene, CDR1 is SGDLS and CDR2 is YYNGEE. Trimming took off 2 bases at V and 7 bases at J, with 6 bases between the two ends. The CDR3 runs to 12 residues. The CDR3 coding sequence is TGTGCCAGCAGCGTTTATGGCGGGGAGCTGTTTTTT. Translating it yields CASSVYGGELFF.

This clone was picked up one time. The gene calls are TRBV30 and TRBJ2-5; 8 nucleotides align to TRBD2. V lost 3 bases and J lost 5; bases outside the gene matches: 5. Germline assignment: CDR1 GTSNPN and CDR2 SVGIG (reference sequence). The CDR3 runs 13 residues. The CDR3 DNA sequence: TGTGCCTGGAGCAGTAGCGGGGTGGAGACCCAGTACTTC. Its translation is CAWSSSGVETQYF.

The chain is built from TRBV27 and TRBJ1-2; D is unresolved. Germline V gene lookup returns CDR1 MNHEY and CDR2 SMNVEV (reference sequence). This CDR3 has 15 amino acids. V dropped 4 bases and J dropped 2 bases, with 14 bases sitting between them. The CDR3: CASSSPYGLNYGYTF. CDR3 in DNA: TGTGCCAGCAGTTCACCCTACGGACTGAACTATGGCTACACCTTC.

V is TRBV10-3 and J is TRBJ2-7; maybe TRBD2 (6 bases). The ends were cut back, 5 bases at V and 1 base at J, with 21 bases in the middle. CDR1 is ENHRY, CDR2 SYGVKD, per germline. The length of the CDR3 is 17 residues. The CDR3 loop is CAISPRGIVPFSYEQYF. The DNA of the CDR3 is TGTGCCATCAGTCCCCGGGGGATAGTTCCTTTTTCCTACGAGCAGTACTTC.

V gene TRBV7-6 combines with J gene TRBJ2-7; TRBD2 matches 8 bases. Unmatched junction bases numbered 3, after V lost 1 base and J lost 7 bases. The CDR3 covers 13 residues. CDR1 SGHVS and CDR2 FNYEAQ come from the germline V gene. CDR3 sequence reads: CASSLEREHEQYF. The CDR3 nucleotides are TGTGCCAGCAGCTTAGAGCGGGAGCATGAGCAGTACTTC.

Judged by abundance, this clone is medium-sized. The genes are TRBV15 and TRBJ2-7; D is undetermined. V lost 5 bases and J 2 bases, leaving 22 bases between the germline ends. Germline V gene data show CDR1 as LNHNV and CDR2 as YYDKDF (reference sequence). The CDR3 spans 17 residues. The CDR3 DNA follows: TGTGCCACCAGCGAGTTTCCCAGGCCACAATCTACCTACGAGCAGTACTTC. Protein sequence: CATSEFPRPQSTYEQYF. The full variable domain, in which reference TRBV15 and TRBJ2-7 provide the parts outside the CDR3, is DAMVIQNPRYQVTQFGKPVTLSCSQTLNHNVMYWYQQKSSQAPKLLFHYYDKDFNNEADTPDNFQSRRPNTSFCFLDIRSPGLGDTAMYLCATSEFPRPQSTYEQYFGPGTRLTVT.

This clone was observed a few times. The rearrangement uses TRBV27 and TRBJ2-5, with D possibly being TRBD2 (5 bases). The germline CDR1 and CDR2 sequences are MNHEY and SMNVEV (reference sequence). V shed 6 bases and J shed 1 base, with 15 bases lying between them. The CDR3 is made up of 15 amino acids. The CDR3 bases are TGTGCCAGCAGCTCCAGGCGGGCAGTCCAAGAGACCCAGTACTTC. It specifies CASSSRRAVQETQYF.

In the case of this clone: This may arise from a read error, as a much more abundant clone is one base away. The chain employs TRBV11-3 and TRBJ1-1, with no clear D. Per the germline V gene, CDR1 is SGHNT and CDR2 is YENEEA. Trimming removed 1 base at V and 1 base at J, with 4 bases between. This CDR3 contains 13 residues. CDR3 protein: CASSLGRNTEAFF. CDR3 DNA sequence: TGTGCCAGCAGCTTAGGGAGGAACACTGAAGCTTTCTTT. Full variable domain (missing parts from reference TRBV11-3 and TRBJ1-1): EAGVVQSPRYKIIEKKQPVAFWCNPISGHNTLYWYLQNLGQGPELLIRYENEEAVDDSQLPKDRFSAERLKGVDSTLKIQPAELGDSAVYLCASSLGRNTEAFFGQGTRLTVV.

The CDR3 region is CASSLAAGSYEQYF. DNA of the CDR3: TGTGCCAGCAGCTTAGCAGCGGGGTCCTACGAGCAGTACTTC. V gene TRBV7-9 combines with J gene TRBJ2-7; TRBD2 matches at 7 bases. The CDR3 has 14 amino acids. The germline CDR1 and CDR2 sequences are SEHNR and FQNEAQ (reference sequence). The V and J ends lost 0 bases and 1 base, in that order; junction bases with no gene match: 0.

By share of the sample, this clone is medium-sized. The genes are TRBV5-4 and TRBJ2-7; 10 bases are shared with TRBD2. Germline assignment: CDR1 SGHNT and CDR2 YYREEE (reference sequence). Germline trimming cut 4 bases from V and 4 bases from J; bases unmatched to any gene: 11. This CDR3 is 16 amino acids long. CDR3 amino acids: CASSGGAGGPSYEQYF. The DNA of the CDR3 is TGTGCCAGCAGCGGAGGAGCGGGAGGGCCCTCTTACGAGCAGTACTTC.

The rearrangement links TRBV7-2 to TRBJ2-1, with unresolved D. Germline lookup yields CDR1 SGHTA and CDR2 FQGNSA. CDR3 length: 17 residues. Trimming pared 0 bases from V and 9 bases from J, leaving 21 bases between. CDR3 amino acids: CASSLALVGGRVGEQFF. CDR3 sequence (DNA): TGTGCCAGCAGCTTAGCCTTGGTGGGTGGTAGGGTCGGTGAGCAGTTCTTC.

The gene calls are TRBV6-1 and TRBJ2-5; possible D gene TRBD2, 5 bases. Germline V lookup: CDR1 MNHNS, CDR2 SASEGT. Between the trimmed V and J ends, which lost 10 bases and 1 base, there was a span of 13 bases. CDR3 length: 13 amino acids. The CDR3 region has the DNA TGTGCCACCAGATTCCGGGGCCAAGAGACCCAGTACTTC. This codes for CATRFRGQETQYF.

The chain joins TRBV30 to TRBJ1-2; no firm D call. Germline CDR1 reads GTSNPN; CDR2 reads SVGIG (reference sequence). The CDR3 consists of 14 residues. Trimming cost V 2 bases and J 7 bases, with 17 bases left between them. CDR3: CAWSSDSAGGGYTF. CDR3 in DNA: TGTGCCTGGAGTAGCGACTCGGCCGGAGGTGGCTACACCTTC. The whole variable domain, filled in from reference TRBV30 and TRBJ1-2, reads SQTIHQWPATLVQPVGSPLSLECTVEGTSNPNLYWYRQAAGRGLQLLFYSVGIGQISSEVPQNLSASRPQDRQFILSSKKLLLSDSGFYLCAWSSDSAGGGYTFGSGTRLTVV.

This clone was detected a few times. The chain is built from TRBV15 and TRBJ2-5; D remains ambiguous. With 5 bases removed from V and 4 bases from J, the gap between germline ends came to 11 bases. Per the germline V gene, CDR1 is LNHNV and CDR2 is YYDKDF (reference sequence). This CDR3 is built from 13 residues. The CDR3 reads CATSSLTGETQYF. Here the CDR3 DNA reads TGTGCCACCAGCTCCCTAACGGGAGAGACCCAGTACTTC.

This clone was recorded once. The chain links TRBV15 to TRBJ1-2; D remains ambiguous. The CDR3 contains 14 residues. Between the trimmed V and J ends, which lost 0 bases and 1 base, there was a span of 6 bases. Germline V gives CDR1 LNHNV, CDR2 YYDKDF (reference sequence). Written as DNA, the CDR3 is TGTGCCACCAGCAGAGATCCCAGTAACTATGGCTACACCTTC. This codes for CATSRDPSNYGYTF.

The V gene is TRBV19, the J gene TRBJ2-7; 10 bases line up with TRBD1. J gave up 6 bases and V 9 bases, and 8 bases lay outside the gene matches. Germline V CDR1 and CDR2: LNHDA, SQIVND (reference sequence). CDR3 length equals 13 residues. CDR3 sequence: CASTGTGEGEQYF. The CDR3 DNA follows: TGTGCCAGCACCGGGACAGGGGAAGGCGAGCAGTACTTC.

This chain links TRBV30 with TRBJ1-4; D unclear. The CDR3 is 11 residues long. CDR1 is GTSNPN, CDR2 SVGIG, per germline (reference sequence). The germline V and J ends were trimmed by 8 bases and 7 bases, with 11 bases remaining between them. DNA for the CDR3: TGTGCCGGCGGACGCGCTGAAAAACTGTTTTTT. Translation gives CAGGRAEKLFF. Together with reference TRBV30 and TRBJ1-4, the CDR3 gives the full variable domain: SQTIHQWPATLVQPVGSPLSLECTVEGTSNPNLYWYRQAAGRGLQLLFYSVGIGQISSEVPQNLSASRPQDRQFILSSKKLLLSDSGFYLCAGGRAEKLFFGSGTQLSVL.

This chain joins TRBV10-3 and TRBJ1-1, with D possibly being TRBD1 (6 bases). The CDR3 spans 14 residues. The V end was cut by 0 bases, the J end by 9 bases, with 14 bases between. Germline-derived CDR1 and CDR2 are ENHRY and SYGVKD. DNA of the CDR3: TGTGCCATCAGTGAGTCAGGGACGACAGGACAAGCTTTCTTT. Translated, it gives CAISESGTTGQAFF.

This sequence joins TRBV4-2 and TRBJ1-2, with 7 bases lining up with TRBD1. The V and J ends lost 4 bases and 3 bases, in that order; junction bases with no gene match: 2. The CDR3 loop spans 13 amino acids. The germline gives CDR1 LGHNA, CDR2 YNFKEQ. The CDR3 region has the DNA TGTGCCAGCAGCCCAGACAGGGACTATGGCTACACCTTC. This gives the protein CASSPDRDYGYTF.

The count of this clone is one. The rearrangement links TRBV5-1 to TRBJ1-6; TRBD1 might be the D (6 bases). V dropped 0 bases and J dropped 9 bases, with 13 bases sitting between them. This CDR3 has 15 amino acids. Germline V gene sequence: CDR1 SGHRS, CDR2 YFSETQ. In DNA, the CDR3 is TGCGCCAGCAGCTTGGGGGCAGGGGCAACTTCACCCCTCCACTTT. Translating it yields CASSLGAGATSPLHF.

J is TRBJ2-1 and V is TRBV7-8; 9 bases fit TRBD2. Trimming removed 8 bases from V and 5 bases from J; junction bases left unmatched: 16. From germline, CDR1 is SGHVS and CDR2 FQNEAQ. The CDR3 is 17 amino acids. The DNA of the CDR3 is TGTGCCAGCCGGGAATATCTGCTAGCGGGAAGGGACAATGAGCAGTTCTTC. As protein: CASREYLLAGRDNEQFF.

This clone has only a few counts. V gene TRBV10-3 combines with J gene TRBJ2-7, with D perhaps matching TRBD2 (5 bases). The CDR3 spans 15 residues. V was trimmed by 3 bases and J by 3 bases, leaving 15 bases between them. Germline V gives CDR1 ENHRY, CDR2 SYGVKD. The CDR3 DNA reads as TGTGCCATCAGTGAACCACGGACTTCCTACTACGAGCAGTACTTC. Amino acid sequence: CAISEPRTSYYEQYF.

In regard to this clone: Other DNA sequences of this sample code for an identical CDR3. The CDR3 nucleotides read TGTGCCAGCAGCGTAAGCGGGGGGGGCTACGAGCAGTACTTC. This codes for CASSVSGGGYEQYF. This chain connects TRBV9 to TRBJ2-7, with TRBD2 identical over 10 bases. The V gene end was trimmed by 1 base and the J gene end by 3 bases; junction bases not matched to a gene: 1. The germline V gene encodes CDR1 SGDLS and CDR2 YYNGEE. CDR3 length: 14 residues.

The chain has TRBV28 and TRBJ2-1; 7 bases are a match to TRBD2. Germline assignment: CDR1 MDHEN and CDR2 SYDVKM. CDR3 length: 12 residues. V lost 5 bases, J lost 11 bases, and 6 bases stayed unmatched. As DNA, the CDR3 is TGTGCCAGCAGTACCGGGAGGTGGAAGCAGTTCTTC. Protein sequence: CASSTGRWKQFF. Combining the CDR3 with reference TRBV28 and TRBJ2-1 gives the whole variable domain DVKVTQSSRYLVKRTGEKVFLECVQDMDHENMFWYRQDPGLGLRLIYFSYDVKMKEKGDIPEGYSVSREKKERFSLILESASTNQTSMYLCASSTGRWKQFFGPGTRLTVL.

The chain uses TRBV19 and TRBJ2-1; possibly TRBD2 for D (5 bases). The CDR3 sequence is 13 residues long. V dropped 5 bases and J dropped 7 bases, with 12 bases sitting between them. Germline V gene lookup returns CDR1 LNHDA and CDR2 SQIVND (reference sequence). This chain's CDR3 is CASSESTGNEQFF. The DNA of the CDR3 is TGTGCCAGTAGTGAGTCAACGGGGAATGAGCAGTTCTTC.

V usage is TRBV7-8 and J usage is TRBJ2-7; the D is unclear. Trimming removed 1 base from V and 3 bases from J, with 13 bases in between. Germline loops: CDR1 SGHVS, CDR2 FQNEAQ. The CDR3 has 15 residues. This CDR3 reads CASSLVLQSNYEQYF. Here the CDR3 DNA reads TGTGCCAGCAGCTTAGTTTTACAGTCAAACTACGAGCAGTACTTC.

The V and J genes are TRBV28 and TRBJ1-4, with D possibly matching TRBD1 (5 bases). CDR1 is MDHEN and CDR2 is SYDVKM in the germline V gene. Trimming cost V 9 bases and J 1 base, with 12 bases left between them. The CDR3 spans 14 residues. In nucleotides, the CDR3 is TGTGCCAGTGCAATTAGGGGAACTAATGAAAAACTGTTTTTT. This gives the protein CASAIRGTNEKLFF.

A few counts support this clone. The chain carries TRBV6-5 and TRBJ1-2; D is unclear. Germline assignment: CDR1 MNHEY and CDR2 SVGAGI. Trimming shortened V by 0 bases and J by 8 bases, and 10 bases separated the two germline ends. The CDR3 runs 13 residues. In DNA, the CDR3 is TGTGCCAGCAGTTACTCGATAGGTGGCGGCTACACCTTC. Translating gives CASSYSIGGGYTF.